This T cell receptor (beta chain) comes out of a study of T cells in Graves' hyperthyroidism and ophthalmopathy (dated by TCRdb to the late 2010s). For context, the study as a whole: Peripheral blood was collected at initial diagnosis, before any treatment. To identify distinguishing TCR V-J signatures, a discovery cohort of 90 to 100 patients was used, comprising some 45 with Graves' ophthalmopathy and 55 to 65 with stable Graves' hyperthyroidism. Prospective prediction of ophthalmopathy was tested in an independent validation cohort consisting of 18 hyperthyroidism patients and around 16 patients who later progressed to ophthalmopathy. For training and testing, the 100 or so patients in the discovery cohort were randomly divided in a 7:3 ratio. In addition, the study compared T-cell repertoires in thyroid tissue and in blood from several Graves' hyperthyroidism patients. After blood sampling, hyperthyroidism patients were treated with methimazole at a starting dose of 30 mg daily, and ophthalmopathy patients were treated with high-dose intravenous methylprednisolone. According to the paper, TCR Vbeta CDR3 sequencing was carried out on some 130 peripheral blood samples, which came from fewer than 50 ophthalmopathy, approximately 72 hyperthyroidism and roughly 17 progressor patients.

After removal of 6 bases from V and 3 bases from J, the junction retains 11 bases not matched to a gene. Including the terminal cysteine and phenylalanine, the CDR3 comprises 15 residues. The read is trimmed to its CDR3 DNA, 45 bases read in frame from base 1. From the germline V gene (reference sequence), CDR1 is DFQATT and CDR2 is SNEGSKA. A patient counted as having stable Graves' hyperthyroidism if no progression to ophthalmopathy occurred over 18 months of follow-up. The hyperthyroidism patients were between 18 and 65 years old and newly diagnosed, with a disease duration of less than 2 months. Patients with uncontrolled infections, other autoimmune diseases, pregnancy or lactation were excluded. Diagnoses were established on the basis of clinical symptoms, serum thyroxine and TRAb, thyroid ultrasound, and orbital computed tomography. PBMCs were separated from under 11 ml of fresh peripheral blood using Ficoll-Paque density gradient centrifugation. Total RNA was extracted with Trizol reagent, and quality was checked on an Agilent 2100 Bioanalyzer.

Note on this clonotype: Its antigen target is currently unknown. No much larger clone is present one base from it, and per-base qualities are unavailable.

Overall study outcomes, separate from this receptor: A 13 V-J signature model separated ophthalmopathy from stable hyperthyroidism, with roughly 88% sensitivity and about 81% specificity in cross-validation and 80%/75% in testing. Most expanded thyroid clonotypes (frequency above 0.001) were also detected in blood, suggesting blood repertoires may reflect thyroid immune responses. In validation, the model predicted progression to ophthalmopathy with roughly 66% sensitivity and around 72% specificity, a median of around six months before onset. No statistical method was used to fix the sample size in advance, and group allocation was not hidden from the investigators.

The TCR beta CDR3 regions were amplified from the RNA transcripts. The TCR CDR3 was subjected to a first round of RT-PCR using the HTBI primer set and the Qiagen OneStep RT-PCR kit. The libraries were constructed in a second round of multiplex PCR and then size-selected and purified. Paired-end sequencing of the libraries was performed with 100 bp reads on an Illumina HiSeq2000. Regarding the original processing steps: SOAPnuke was used to process the raw data, with reads discarded if the reads contained adapters or uncalled bases, had a mean Phred below 15, or lacked an exact constant-primer or identifier match. High-quality paired reads were merged using COPE v1.2.5, and each unique nucleotide sequence was defined as a clonotype. Clonotypes were aligned to IMGT TRBV, TRBD and TRBJ reference segments using MiTCR v1.1. The analysis included only V-J combinations with a frequency above 0.0001, which together covered around 99% of the repertoires. A TCS score was defined as the ratio of F50 (clonal expansion) to E x V (chaos), with BLOSUM62-based TCRdist applied between CDR3 peptides within each V-J. Welch's t-statistics and random forest reduced fewer than 550 V-J features to around 14, which were used in a naive Bayes classifier (R e1071). The similarity between thyroid and blood repertoires was quantified using the Morisita-Horn index. TCRdb reworked the public reads: Q25 trimming with fastp, MiXCR clone assembly, productive beta chains retained. Each CDR3 protein appears once, grouped with its most common genes and DNA. These V and J calls rely on TCRdb rather than the paper's analysis. This sample comprises hundreds of thousands of distinct CDR3 sequences, 38% of them detected only once. The ten largest account for approximately 8.7% of the sample.

The sequence was obtained from a man in his late teens or twenties with Graves' hyperthyroidism. The receptor chain draws on TRBV20-1 and TRBJ2-7, with TRBD2 matching 10 junction bases. The sequenced sample consisted of blood. The CDR3 has the sequence CSASLTRTSGYEQYF. The sequenced DNA: TGCAGTGCCTCGTTAACTAGGACTAGCGGCTACGAGCAGTACTTC.